These 23 T cell receptor beta chains originate from one sample sequenced in a study of blood T cell repertoires in COVID-19. The table came from immunoSEQ multiplex PCR; TCRdb's copy has only in-frame clones and leaves some out. In the table there are around 390,000 clones, 80% to 90% of which are singletons. The sequenced sample consisted of PBMCs or T cells enriched from blood (not recorded which). These TCRs come from a woman aged 45 to 65 who had recovered from COVID-19.

This rearrangement joins TRBV7-9 to TRBJ2-1, with a possible D match to TRBD1 (6 bases). With 5 bases removed from V and 7 bases from J, the gap between germline ends came to 12 bases. Germline CDR1 and CDR2: SEHNR and FQNEAQ (reference sequence). The CDR3 covers 13 residues. CDR3 in amino acids: CASSPLRGNEQFF. In DNA form, the CDR3 reads TGTGCCAGCAGCCCCCTCAGGGGTAATGAGCAGTTCTTC.

The J gene is TRBJ2-1, the V gene TRBV20-1; D call uncertain. Germline V gives CDR1 DFQATT, CDR2 SNEGSKA (reference sequence). With 3 bases removed from V and 4 bases from J, the gap between germline ends came to 7 bases. The CDR3 sequence is 12 residues long. CDR3 sequence (DNA): TGCAGTGCTAGTATACTGTACAATGAGCAGTTCTTC. Amino acid sequence: CSASILYNEQFF.

V usage is TRBV19 and J usage is TRBJ2-6; D possibly corresponds to TRBD1 (6 bases). The ends were cut back, 7 bases at V and 2 bases at J, with 18 bases in the middle. This CDR3 contains 17 residues. CDR1 LNHDA and CDR2 SQIVND come from the germline V gene (reference sequence). Here the CDR3 reads CASTSTGIGAGANVLTF. CDR3 bases: TGTGCCAGTACCTCAACAGGGATTGGGGCTGGGGCCAACGTCCTGACTTTC.

The V call is TRBV9, the J call TRBJ1-2; D is ambiguous. Germline values: CDR1 SGDLS, CDR2 YYNGEE. With 4 bases removed from V and 1 base from J, the gap between germline ends came to 8 bases. The CDR3 has 13 residues. The DNA of the CDR3 is TGTGCCAGCAGCCCGACGGGTAACTATGGCTACACCTTC. It encodes CASSPTGNYGYTF.

The chain combines TRBV2 with TRBJ2-3, with 8 bases lining up with TRBD2. The CDR3 sequence is 16 residues long. The J segment lost 4 bases and the V segment lost 5 bases, leaving 11 bases of the junction unmatched. Germline CDR1 and CDR2: SNHLY and FYNNEI. CDR3 protein: CASSIQRGGRADTQYF. The CDR3 coding sequence is TGTGCCAGCAGTATCCAACGGGGGGGCCGGGCAGATACGCAGTATTTT. Full variable domain (outside the CDR3, taken from reference TRBV2 and TRBJ2-3): EPEVTQTPSHQVTQMGQEVILRCVPISNHLYFYWYRQILGQKVEFLVSFYNNEISEKSEIFDDQFSVERPDGSNFTLKIRSTKLEDSAMYFCASSIQRGGRADTQYFGPGTRLTVL.

The genes are TRBV19 and TRBJ2-5, with D perhaps TRBD1 (6 bases). The CDR3 is made up of 17 amino acids. Germline CDR1 reads LNHDA; CDR2 reads SQIVND (reference sequence). V dropped 5 bases and J dropped 3 bases, with 22 bases sitting between them. The CDR3 nucleotides read TGTGCCAGTAGTGGGGAGACAGGCCGGGGTAAAAAAGAGACCCAGTACTTC. It codes for CASSGETGRGKKETQYF.

This clone was seen a single time. V usage is TRBV9 and J usage is TRBJ2-1; D call uncertain. In germline, CDR1 is SGDLS, CDR2 YYNGEE. Deletions cut 2 bases from V and 4 bases from J, with 4 bases between. The CDR3 loop spans 12 amino acids. CDR3 loop: CASSVLYNEQFF. The CDR3 coding sequence is TGTGCCAGCAGCGTCCTATACAATGAGCAGTTCTTC.

As for this clone: The sample contains more than one DNA sequence encoding this CDR3. The J gene is TRBJ1-1, the V gene TRBV7-2, with D maybe TRBD1 (6 bases). Germline V gene lookup returns CDR1 SGHTA and CDR2 FQGNSA. CDR3 length: 14 amino acids. V shed 4 bases and J shed 0 bases, with 9 bases lying between them. CDR3 residues: CASSSQGLNTEAFF. CDR3 bases: TGTGCCAGCAGCTCTCAGGGGCTGAACACTGAAGCTTTCTTT.

The chain employs TRBV23-1 and TRBJ2-7, with TRBD2 as a possible D gene (5 bases). TRBV23-1 is flagged as an ORF with uncertain function. The CDR3 length is 15 residues. Trimming shortened V by 3 bases and J by 6 bases, and 18 bases separated the two germline ends. CDR3 nucleotides: TGCGCCAGCAGTCACTCCGCCGGGGTTCAGTCCGAGCAGTACTTC. It specifies CASSHSAGVQSEQYF.

The chain uses TRBV6-2 or TRBV6-3 and TRBJ2-5; D gene ambiguous. Trimming shortened V by 5 bases and J by 5 bases, and 6 bases separated the two germline ends. The germline V gene has CDR1 MNHEY and CDR2 SVGEGT. The CDR3 covers 11 residues. The CDR3 sequence: CASSEDETQYF. DNA for the CDR3: TGTGCCAGCAGTGAGGATGAGACCCAGTACTTC.

V and J are TRBV27 and TRBJ1-2; the D gene is possibly TRBD1 (5 bases). The ends were cut back, 1 base at V and 0 bases at J, with 12 bases in the middle. In germline, CDR1 is MNHEY, CDR2 SMNVEV (reference sequence). There are 16 residues in the CDR3. Written as DNA, the CDR3 is TGTGCCAGCAGTTTATTCGGACACAACACTAACTATGGCTACACCTTC. It yields the protein CASSLFGHNTNYGYTF.

The chain links TRBV6-5 to TRBJ2-5, with TRBD1 identical over 7 bases. The J segment lost 1 base and the V segment lost 4 bases, leaving 3 bases of the junction unmatched. The CDR3 is made up of 14 amino acids. From germline, CDR1 is MNHEY and CDR2 SVGAGI. CDR3: CASSSRTGQETQYF. CDR3 in DNA: TGTGCCAGCAGTTCCCGGACAGGCCAAGAGACCCAGTACTTC.

This clone appeared a single time. The chain links TRBV13 to TRBJ1-1, with a tentative D call TRBD1 (5 bases). The CDR3 length is 15 residues. CDR1 and CDR2 (germline): PRHDT, FYEKMQ (reference sequence). The V and J ends lost 0 bases and 5 bases respectively, with 13 bases between them. The CDR3, as DNA: TGTGCCAGCAGCTTAGGCCGGGGGAAGGGGACTGAAGCTTTCTTT. Translated: CASSLGRGKGTEAFF. The full variable domain, in which reference TRBV13 and TRBJ1-1 provide the parts outside the CDR3, is AAGVIQSPRHLIKEKRETATLKCYPIPRHDTVYWYQQGPGQDPQFLISFYEKMQSDKGSIPDRFSAQQFSDYHSELNMSSLELGDSALYFCASSLGRGKGTEAFFGQGTRLTVV.

This clone came up a few times. CDR3 in amino acids: CASSFYSTAATLHF. CDR3 DNA: TGTGCCAGCAGTTTTTATTCGACAGCTGCTACCCTCCACTTT. The rearrangement uses TRBV28 and TRBJ1-6; D might be TRBD1 (5 bases). This CDR3 has 14 residues. CDR1 and CDR2 from the germline V gene are MDHEN and SYDVKM. V dropped 3 bases and J dropped 14 bases, with 17 bases sitting between them. The variable domain in full, with the rest retrieved from reference TRBV28 and TRBJ1-6, is DVKVTQSSRYLVKRTGEKVFLECVQDMDHENMFWYRQDPGLGLRLIYFSYDVKMKEKGDIPEGYSVSREKKERFSLILESASTNQTSMYLCASSFYSTAATLHFGNGTRLTVT.

The table lists this clone with many counts. V and J are TRBV3-1 (or the pseudogene TRBV3-2) and TRBJ1-2, with D perhaps TRBD1 (5 bases). From germline, CDR1 is LGHDT and CDR2 YNNKEL (reference sequence). The V end was cut by 1 base, the J end by 8 bases, with 14 bases between. CDR3 length: 14 amino acids. The CDR3 here is CASSQVGGGSGYTF. The CDR3 DNA reads TGTGCCAGCAGCCAAGTGGGGGGAGGTTCGGGCTACACCTTC.

The chain uses TRBV7-2 and TRBJ2-2, with D perhaps matching TRBD1 (6 bases). The CDR3 contains 16 residues. Germline-derived CDR1 and CDR2 are SGHTA and FQGNSA. The V end was cut by 5 bases, the J end by 2 bases, with 15 bases between. The CDR3 nucleotides read TGTGCCAGCAGCGTCTTCGGGACACCCAACACCGGGGAGCTGTTTTTT. This codes for CASSVFGTPNTGELFF.

The V gene is TRBV10-3, the J gene TRBJ1-1, with D hard to call. Deletions cut 4 bases from V and 1 base from J, with 10 bases between. The CDR3 extends over 14 amino acids. The germline CDR1 and CDR2 sequences are ENHRY and SYGVKD. The CDR3 bases are TGTGCCATCAGTGTCGGTAAGCGGAACACTGAAGCTTTCTTT. Its protein product is CAISVGKRNTEAFF.

To note about this clone: Other DNA sequences within the sample encode an identical CDR3. The chain couples TRBV5-5 to TRBJ1-2, with TRBD1 matching 7 bases. V lost 0 bases to trimming and J lost 2 bases; unmatched junction nucleotides: 4. Germline CDR1 SGHKS, CDR2 YYEKEE (reference sequence). The CDR3 contains 15 residues. The CDR3 nucleotides read TGTGCCAGCAGCTTGGGGTTGGGACAGAACTATGGCTACACCTTC. Protein sequence: CASSLGLGQNYGYTF.

The CDR3 reads CASSSRETYNSPLHF. The CDR3 DNA sequence: TGTGCCAGCAGCAGCAGGGAAACCTATAATTCACCCCTCCACTTT. The J gene is TRBJ1-6, the V gene TRBV28; TRBD1 might be the D (5 bases). CDR3 length equals 15 residues. CDR1 and CDR2 from the germline V gene are MDHEN and SYDVKM. The germline V and J ends were trimmed by 6 bases and 2 bases, with 11 bases remaining between them.

This clone appeared once. Other nucleotide sequences from this sample produce the same CDR3. This chain links TRBV12-3 or TRBV12-4 with TRBJ1-5; D not certain. This CDR3 contains 13 residues. With 0 bases removed from V and 4 bases from J, the gap between germline ends came to 4 bases. The CDR3, as DNA: TGTGCCAGCAGTTTAGCGAGTAATCAGCCCCAGCATTTT. This sequence encodes CASSLASNQPQHF.

This chain uses TRBV4-1 with TRBJ1-2, with a weak D call TRBD1 (5 bases). The CDR3 runs 16 residues. Germline loops: CDR1 MGHRA, CDR2 YSYEKL. V was cut by 1 base and J by 6 bases, with 18 bases left in between. The CDR3 bases are TGCGCCAGCAGCCAAGTCTGGGACTCAATAAGGGATGGCTACACCTTC. It codes for CASSQVWDSIRDGYTF.

V gene TRBV7-2 combines with J gene TRBJ1-1, with a weak D call TRBD1 (6 bases). CDR1 is SGHTA and CDR2 is FQGNSA in the germline V gene. V lost 2 bases and J 10 bases, leaving 14 bases between the germline ends. This CDR3 comprises 13 residues. The CDR3 here is CASSLPGGGLAFF. DNA for the CDR3: TGTGCCAGCAGCTTACCGGGGGGCGGGTTAGCTTTCTTT.

This clone was detected only a few times. J is TRBJ1-1 and V is TRBV29-1; D remains unclear. Germline loops: CDR1 SQVTM, CDR2 ANQGSEA. Trimming took off 4 bases at V and 0 bases at J, with 9 bases between the two ends. The CDR3 extends over 13 amino acids. This CDR3 reads CSVVHSMNTEAFF. In nucleotides, the CDR3 is TGCAGCGTTGTGCACAGTATGAACACTGAAGCTTTCTTT. Based on the CDR3 plus reference TRBV29-1 and TRBJ1-1, the full variable domain is SAVISQKPSRDICQRGTSLTIQCQVDSQVTMMFWYRQQPGQSLTLIATANQGSEATYESGFVIDKFPISRPNLTFSTLTVSNMSPEDSSIYLCSVVHSMNTEAFFGQGTRLTVV.